In its sample, the clone carrying this T cell receptor (beta chain) was seen once. This record comes from a study of CD8+CD57+ T cells in acquired aplastic anemia. Profiling that covered TCR beta VDJ and CDR3 relied on genomic DNA as its template. TCRdb reprocessed the reads with MiXCR, giving one entry per CDR3 protein. The sample shows a few hundred thousand distinct CDR3 sequences, over 60% of them seen only once. Germline assignment: CDR1 LNHDA and CDR2 SQIVND (reference sequence). The CDR3 totals 12 residues. The V and J ends lost 9 bases and 6 bases respectively, with 12 bases between them. This sequence was found in a human donor in good health. Sample: sorted CD4+, CD8+, or CD8+CD57+ T cells (not recorded which) from PBMCs. The genes are TRBV19 and TRBJ1-5; D gene ambiguous. The CDR3 loop reads CASQWGSQPQHF. DNA for the CDR3: TGTGCCAGCCAGTGGGGTAGTCAGCCCCAGCATTTT.